What follows are 26 T cell receptor beta chains derived from one specimen sequenced in a study of blood T cell repertoires in COVID-19. The repertoire was sequenced with immunoSEQ multiplex PCR; TCRdb's copy has only in-frame clones and lacks some. The sample lists about 150,000 clones; around four fifths were seen once. Sequenced sample: peripheral blood. These receptors were taken from a woman aged 40 to 49 with active or convalescent COVID-19.

The rearrangement joins TRBV27 to TRBJ2-2; TRBD1 agrees at 9 bases. This CDR3 comprises 17 residues. Unmatched junction bases numbered 10, after V lost 8 bases and J lost 0 bases. Germline V CDR1 and CDR2: MNHEY, SMNVEV (reference sequence). The DNA for the CDR3 is TGTGCCAGCGCCCTAACTCGACAGGGGGCGAACACCGGGGAGCTGTTTTTT. This codes for CASALTRQGANTGELFF.

This chain connects TRBV24-1 to TRBJ1-1; tentatively, D is TRBD1 (5 bases). Deletions cut 7 bases from V and 6 bases from J, with 23 bases between. Germline values: CDR1 KGHDR, CDR2 SFDVKD. This CDR3 has 16 amino acids. The CDR3 nucleotides read TGTGCCACCAGGCCGACGCGGGGGGGAGAATGGGCTGAAGCTTTCTTT. It specifies CATRPTRGGEWAEAFF.

The V gene is TRBV15, the J gene TRBJ2-7; TRBD2 is a possible D gene (6 bases). The germline V gene has CDR1 LNHNV and CDR2 YYDKDF (reference sequence). Trimming took off 3 bases at V and 2 bases at J, with 14 bases between the two ends. There are 15 residues in the CDR3. CDR3 DNA sequence: TGTGCCACCAGCAGCGCCGGGACTCGGGCCTACGAGCAGTACTTC. Translated: CATSSAGTRAYEQYF.

The V call is TRBV18, the J call TRBJ1-2; weak D call: TRBD1 (6 bases). The germline CDR1 and CDR2 sequences are KGHSH and LQKENI. This CDR3 has 17 residues. Trimming took 2 bases from V and 2 from J, leaving 18 bases between them. CDR3 loop: CASSPIFRGNTNYGYTF. CDR3 nucleotides: TGTGCCAGCTCACCAATTTTCAGGGGCAATACAAACTATGGCTACACCTTC.

The CDR3 coding sequence is TGTGCCAGCAGCTTAAGGTCCGGACAGTGGGAAGAGCAGTACTTC. Residues: CASSLRSGQWEEQYF. This chain connects TRBV11-2 to TRBJ2-7, with TRBD1 as a possible D gene (6 bases). V dropped 2 bases and J dropped 7 bases, with 18 bases sitting between them. Per germline, CDR1 SGHAT and CDR2 FQNNGV. This CDR3 is 15 amino acids long.

This sequence joins TRBV28 and TRBJ2-7; TRBD2 aligns across 10 bases. This CDR3 is built from 15 residues. Germline CDR1 is MDHEN and CDR2 is SYDVKM. Trimming took 2 bases from V and 5 from J; bases not matched to a gene: 6. DNA of the CDR3: TGTGCCAGCAGTTTAGGGGGGACTAGCGACAACGAGCAGTACTTC. This sequence encodes CASSLGGTSDNEQYF.

This rearrangement joins TRBV6-4 to TRBJ2-3; maybe TRBD1 (6 bases). The CDR3 runs 15 residues. Germline V gene lookup returns CDR1 MRHNA and CDR2 SNTAGT. V shed 6 bases and J shed 0 bases, with 13 bases lying between them. CDR3 bases: TGTGCCAGCAGATTAACAGGGACCAGCACAGATACGCAGTATTTT. It is translated as CASRLTGTSTDTQYF.

The chain combines TRBV27 with TRBJ2-1, with TRBD2 matching 14 bases. This CDR3 contains 17 residues. CDR1 and CDR2 from the germline V gene are MNHEY and SMNVEV (reference sequence). Germline trimming cut 3 bases from V and 1 base from J; bases unmatched to any gene: 2. CDR3 residues: CASSFRLAGGSYNEQFF. DNA of the CDR3: TGTGCCAGCAGTTTCAGACTAGCGGGAGGGTCCTACAATGAGCAGTTCTTC.

The chain combines TRBV7-2 with TRBJ1-4; 9 bases are shared with TRBD1. Germline-derived CDR1 and CDR2 are SGHTA and FQGNSA. Trimming removed 1 base from V and 0 bases from J; junction bases left unmatched: 3. The CDR3 loop spans 17 amino acids. CDR3 coding DNA: TGTGCCAGCAGCTTAGTAGGGACAGGGTCAACTAATGAAAAACTGTTTTTT. Its protein is CASSLVGTGSTNEKLFF.

CDR3 in DNA: TGTGCCACCAGTGACGGGACAGGGGGATCACCCCTCCACTTT. It translates to CATSDGTGGSPLHF. The rearrangement links TRBV24-1 to TRBJ1-6; 11 bases are shared with TRBD1. The CDR3 spans 14 residues. The germline CDR1 and CDR2 sequences are KGHDR and SFDVKD. Unmatched junction bases numbered 2, after V lost 4 bases and J lost 10 bases.

This chain links TRBV4-2 with TRBJ1-2; perhaps TRBD1 as D (6 bases). This CDR3 spans 13 amino acids. CDR1 and CDR2 from the germline V gene are LGHNA and YNFKEQ. V lost 4 bases to trimming and J lost 0 bases, with 6 bases between them. In DNA form, the CDR3 reads TGTGCCAGCAGCCGGACAGCTAACTATGGCTACACCTTC. It specifies CASSRTANYGYTF.

This clone was recorded once. The chain employs TRBV6-2 or TRBV6-3 and TRBJ1-1; 8 bases map to TRBD1. This CDR3 comprises 17 residues. The J segment lost 1 base and the V segment lost 5 bases, leaving 12 bases of the junction unmatched. The germline CDR1 and CDR2 sequences are MNHEY and SVGEGT. CDR3 in DNA: TGTGCCAGCAGTCTTCCGGGACAGGTAAAGCAGAACACTGAAGCTTTCTTT. This sequence encodes CASSLPGQVKQNTEAFF.

The chain uses TRBV27 and TRBJ2-7; 8 positions match TRBD2. In germline, CDR1 is MNHEY, CDR2 SMNVEV (reference sequence). This CDR3 has 17 amino acids. Trimming took 0 bases from V and 5 from J; bases not matched to a gene: 12. The DNA of the CDR3 is TGTGCCAGCAGTTTATCTGTCGGGGGGGCCTTTAGGAACGAGCAGTACTTC. The encoded protein is CASSLSVGGAFRNEQYF.

The J gene is TRBJ1-1, the V gene TRBV4-3; 7 bases match TRBD1. The junction had 11 bases not matched to a gene; V was cut back by 0 bases and J by 4 bases. The CDR3 is 17 amino acids. Per germline, CDR1 LGHNA and CDR2 YSLEER. The CDR3: CASSQDGQGGVITEAFF. CDR3 nucleotide sequence: TGCGCCAGCAGCCAAGATGGCCAGGGGGGCGTTATCACTGAAGCTTTCTTT.

The V gene is TRBV28, the J gene TRBJ1-1, with D maybe TRBD1 (5 bases). Trimming removed 7 bases from V and 0 bases from J, with 9 bases in between. CDR3 length: 13 amino acids. Germline CDR1 MDHEN, CDR2 SYDVKM. The CDR3, as DNA: TGTGCCAGCAAACGGGGGATGAACACTGAAGCTTTCTTT. Its translation is CASKRGMNTEAFF.

The rearrangement joins TRBV6-5 to TRBJ1-2; D may be TRBD1 (6 bases). The CDR3 sequence is 15 residues long. Trimming took off 4 bases at V and 0 bases at J, with 12 bases between the two ends. Germline-derived CDR1 and CDR2 are MNHEY and SVGAGI. The CDR3 sequence is CASSWRTATNYGYTF. The CDR3 nucleotides are TGTGCCAGCAGTTGGCGGACAGCGACTAACTATGGCTACACCTTC.

The rearrangement links TRBV6-5 to TRBJ2-1; TRBD2 agrees at 12 bases. The V gene's germline CDR1 is MNHEY and CDR2 SVGAGI. The CDR3 totals 15 residues. V shed 6 bases and J 4 bases; nucleotides not matched to a gene: 4. This CDR3 is CASSPTSGGYNEQFF. CDR3 coding DNA: TGTGCCAGCAGCCCGACTAGCGGGGGATACAATGAGCAGTTCTTC.

This clone has just a few counts. Other DNA sequences in this specimen translate into the identical CDR3. In nucleotides, the CDR3 is TGTGCCAGCTCACCTCAAGGGGGCTCTGGAAACACCATATATTTT. It yields the protein CASSPQGGSGNTIYF. The chain uses TRBV18 and TRBJ1-3; D is possibly TRBD1 (6 bases). Germline CDR1 reads KGHSH; CDR2 reads LQKENI. V dropped 3 bases and J dropped 0 bases, with 9 bases sitting between them. The CDR3 is 15 residues long. Looking up the rest from reference TRBV18 and TRBJ1-3 gives the full variable domain: NAGVMQNPRHLVRRRGQEARLRCSPMKGHSHVYWYRQLPEEGLKFMVYLQKENIIDESGMPKERFSAEFPKEGPSILRIQQVVRGDSAAYFCASSPQGGSGNTIYFGEGSWLTVV.

CDR3 sequence: CASSSQGADLNTEAFF. In DNA, the CDR3 is TGTGCCAGTAGTTCCCAGGGGGCCGACTTGAACACTGAAGCTTTCTTT. The chain has TRBV19 and TRBJ1-1, with 8 bases that match TRBD1. CDR3 length: 16 residues. Germline values: CDR1 LNHDA, CDR2 SQIVND (reference sequence). Trimming at V came to 5 bases and at J to 0 bases, leaving 8 bases not matched to a gene. Supplemented by reference TRBV19 and TRBJ1-1, the full variable domain reads DGGITQSPKYLFRKEGQNVTLSCEQNLNHDAMYWYRQDPGQGLRLIYYSQIVNDFQKGDIAEGYSVSREKKESFPLTVTSAQKNPTAFYLCASSSQGADLNTEAFFGQGTRLTVV.

The CDR3 sequence: CASSLLLASEQFF. The CDR3 nucleotides are TGTGCCAGCAGTTTACTACTAGCGAGTGAGCAGTTCTTC. The V and J genes are TRBV28 and TRBJ2-1, with TRBD2 matching over 7 bases. Germline V lookup: CDR1 MDHEN, CDR2 SYDVKM. The CDR3 runs to 13 residues. The J segment lost 9 bases and the V segment lost 2 bases, leaving 4 bases of the junction unmatched.

The V gene is TRBV18, the J gene TRBJ2-3, with D perhaps matching TRBD2 (6 bases). The CDR3 totals 13 residues. Germline V CDR1 and CDR2: KGHSH, LQKENI. Deletions cut 2 bases from V and 4 bases from J, with 7 bases between. Here the CDR3 DNA reads TGTGCCAGCTCACCATGGGGGGCAGATACGCAGTATTTT. This gives the protein CASSPWGADTQYF.

The chain couples TRBV27 to TRBJ1-2; 9 bases fit TRBD1. CDR3 size: 14 residues. V was clipped by 3 bases and J by 7 bases; unmatched bases: 6. Germline V gene sequence: CDR1 MNHEY, CDR2 SMNVEV (reference sequence). CDR3 loop: CASSLVQGARGYTF. The CDR3 nucleotides are TGTGCCAGCAGTTTGGTACAGGGGGCGCGTGGCTACACCTTC.

The chain's CDR3 is CASSLVTGDEKLFF. For the CDR3, the DNA is TGTGCCAGCAGTTTAGTAACAGGGGATGAAAAACTGTTTTTT. The chain couples TRBV28 to TRBJ1-4; 7 positions match TRBD1. This CDR3 is 14 amino acids long. CDR1 is MDHEN, CDR2 SYDVKM, per germline. The V gene end was trimmed by 2 bases and the J gene end by 6 bases; junction bases not matched to a gene: 3.

The CDR3 region has the DNA TGTGCCAGCAGCGAGGACAGGTACGAGCAGTACTTC. Its protein product is CASSEDRYEQYF. The chain joins TRBV6-2 or TRBV6-3 to TRBJ2-7; 7 bases are shared with TRBD1. Germline V lookup: CDR1 MNHEY, CDR2 SVGEGT. The V and J ends lost 6 bases and 4 bases, in that order; junction bases with no gene match: 3. This CDR3 region has 12 residues.

The chain couples TRBV19 to TRBJ1-5; TRBD1 matches 7 bases. The CDR3 contains 14 residues. The germline CDR1 and CDR2 sequences are LNHDA and SQIVND (reference sequence). V shed 2 bases, J shed 7 bases, and the junction held 5 bases outside the gene matches. CDR3 in DNA: TGTGCCAGTAGTATAAAGGGGGCAGGGCAGCCCCAGCATTTT. Translated: CASSIKGAGQPQHF.

The chain combines TRBV7-9 with TRBJ1-2; 9 bases fit TRBD1. Germline loops: CDR1 SEHNR, CDR2 FQNEAQ (reference sequence). V was clipped by 4 bases and J by 10 bases; unmatched bases: 10. The CDR3 loop spans 14 amino acids. The DNA of the CDR3 is TGTGCCAGCAGCTGGGGACAGGGACGGGGAGACTACACCTTC. It specifies CASSWGQGRGDYTF. The complete variable domain, with remaining parts taken from reference TRBV7-9 and TRBJ1-2, reads DTGVSQNPRHKITKRGQNVTFRCDPISEHNRLYWYRQTLGQGPEFLTYFQNEAQLEKSRLLSDRFSAERPKGSFSTLEIQRTEQGDSAMYLCASSWGQGRGDYTFGSGTRLTVV.